The 18 T cell receptor beta chains reported below all come from one sample, sequenced in a study of CD8 T cells in ankylosing spondylitis. TCRdb recomputed calls from the 5' RACE reads with MiXCR, one row per CDR3 protein. The table shows around 490,000 distinct CDR3 sequences, with roughly 5% occurring only once. These receptors have no identified antigens. Points from the study as a whole: One TCR beta motif, made up of roughly 8 highly homologous variants, appeared characteristic of ankylosing spondylitis blood.

Specimen: blood, either unsorted or a sorted T cell fraction (not recorded which). These receptor sequences come from a male donor with ankylosing spondylitis.

This clonotype has just one count. It may be a read error: a sequence one base away is much more abundant. V usage is TRBV20-1 and J usage is TRBJ2-5; a possible D gene is TRBD1 (5 bases). The CDR3 has 16 amino acids. Germline loops: CDR1 DFQATT, CDR2 SNEGSKA (reference sequence). This chain's CDR3 is CCARELQAPLGETQYF. CDR3 nucleotide sequence: TGCTGTGCTAGAGAGTTACAGGCCCCCCTAGGAGAGACCCAGTACTTC.

This clonotype showed up just a few times. The chain is built from TRBV6-2 or TRBV6-3 and TRBJ2-7; TRBD1 matches at 12 bases. Germline assignment: CDR1 MNHEY and CDR2 SVGEGT. The J segment lost 6 bases and the V segment lost 5 bases, leaving 2 bases of the junction unmatched. This CDR3 has 13 amino acids. For the CDR3, the DNA is TGTGCCAGCAGTGGGACAGGGGGCGGCGAGCAGTACTTC. Amino acid sequence: CASSGTGGGEQYF.

This clonotype was seen many times. The DNA of the CDR3 is TGCAGTGCCTTAGCGGGATACACAGATACGCAGTATTTT. This sequence encodes CSALAGYTDTQYF. The rearrangement joins TRBV20-1 to TRBJ2-3, with 8 nucleotides matching TRBD2. Trimming at V came to 6 bases and at J to 2 bases, leaving 4 bases not matched to a gene. The CDR3 covers 13 residues. Germline V lookup: CDR1 DFQATT, CDR2 SNEGSKA (reference sequence).

This clonotype was seen repeatedly, ten times or more. The chain recombines TRBV29-1 with TRBJ2-7; no firm D call. V was shortened by 0 bases and J by 9 bases, with 12 bases between the two germline ends. The CDR3 runs 12 residues. Per germline, CDR1 SQVTM and CDR2 ANQGSEA. CDR3 DNA sequence: TGCAGCGTTGAAGATATGGACGCCGGGCAGTACTTC. Its protein product is CSVEDMDAGQYF.

This clonotype was counted many times. This rearrangement joins TRBV29-1 to TRBJ2-2; possibly TRBD1 for D (6 bases). Germline CDR1 and CDR2: SQVTM and ANQGSEA. The CDR3 sequence is 14 residues long. V was trimmed by 7 bases and J by 7 bases, leaving 19 bases between them. As DNA, the CDR3 is TGCAGCGCCACGGGGCAGGGGTGGATCGGGGAGCTGTTTTTT. Residues: CSATGQGWIGELFF.

This clonotype was recorded a few times. The chain uses TRBV6-2 or TRBV6-3 and TRBJ2-7, with D unclear. The CDR3 contains 13 residues. The germline V gene has CDR1 MNHEY and CDR2 SVGEGT. The V end lost 7 bases, the J end lost 1 base, and 11 bases lay between the germline ends. CDR3: CASTSRVSYEQYF. CDR3 coding DNA: TGTGCCAGCACCTCTAGGGTTTCCTACGAGCAGTACTTC.

The gene calls are TRBV3-1 and TRBJ2-7, with TRBD1 identical over 7 bases. Germline CDR1 and CDR2: LGHDT and YNNKEL (reference sequence). V dropped 4 bases and J dropped 4; count of bases not matched to a gene: 10. CDR3 length: 15 residues. CDR3 coding DNA: TGTGCCAGCAGCCCATCTCCAGACAGGGAGTACGAGCAGTACTTC. Encoded protein: CASSPSPDREYEQYF.

This clonotype has at least ten counts. The chain recombines TRBV28 with TRBJ2-2, with no clear D. V was cut by 9 bases and J by 4 bases, with 6 bases left in between. Germline V gives CDR1 MDHEN, CDR2 SYDVKM. The CDR3 extends over 11 amino acids. The CDR3 loop is CASKITGELFF. CDR3 nucleotides: TGTGCCAGTAAAATCACCGGGGAGCTGTTTTTT.

V gene TRBV27 combines with J gene TRBJ2-6; 8 nucleotides match TRBD1. Looked up from germline, CDR1 is MNHEY and CDR2 is SMNVEV (reference sequence). Germline trimming cut 6 bases from V and 0 bases from J; bases unmatched to any gene: 7. The CDR3 is 17 residues long. For the CDR3, the DNA is TGTGCCAGCAGAGGGACAGGACTAAGCTCTGGGGCCAACGTCCTGACTTTC. Translated, it gives CASRGTGLSSGANVLTF.

J is TRBJ2-1 and V is TRBV4-2; 7 positions match TRBD1. The CDR3 has 19 residues. J gave up 4 bases and V 1 base, and 16 bases lay outside the gene matches. CDR1 LGHNA and CDR2 YNFKEQ come from the germline V gene. The CDR3 reads CASSQVRTGQQYLYNEQFF. CDR3 bases: TGTGCCAGCAGCCAAGTAAGGACAGGTCAGCAATACCTATACAATGAGCAGTTCTTC.

There are a few counts of this clonotype. V is TRBV2 and J is TRBJ2-1, with D unresolved. Germline CDR1 is SNHLY and CDR2 is FYNNEI. The CDR3 contains 14 residues. V was pared by 3 bases and J by 0 bases, with 6 bases between. The DNA for the CDR3 is TGTGCCAGCAGTGAGGTAGGCTCCTACAATGAGCAGTTCTTC. This encodes CASSEVGSYNEQFF.

This clonotype has at least ten counts. V usage is TRBV20-1 and J usage is TRBJ1-1; tentatively, D is TRBD1 (6 bases). Germline V lookup: CDR1 DFQATT, CDR2 SNEGSKA (reference sequence). Between the trimmed V and J ends, which lost 5 bases and 1 base, there was a span of 14 bases. This CDR3 contains 14 residues. The CDR3 DNA reads TGCAGTGCTCCTGCCAGGACAGCGAACACTGAAGCTTTCTTT. Its protein is CSAPARTANTEAFF.

This clonotype has more than one count but fewer than ten. The chain joins TRBV2 to TRBJ2-7, with TRBD1 as a possible D gene (6 bases). The CDR3 contains 15 residues. Per the germline V gene, CDR1 is SNHLY and CDR2 is FYNNEI. V lost 8 bases and J 0 bases, leaving 17 bases between the germline ends. This CDR3 reads CASLVGAPGSYEQYF. The CDR3 region has the DNA TGTGCCAGCCTAGTGGGGGCGCCTGGCTCCTACGAGCAGTACTTC.

This clonotype has ten or more counts. The genes are TRBV7-9 and TRBJ1-1; unclear D gene. The CDR3 covers 16 residues. Trimming took off 5 bases at V and 2 bases at J, with 18 bases between the two ends. CDR1 SEHNR and CDR2 FQNEAQ come from the germline V gene (reference sequence). The CDR3 DNA reads as TGTGCCAGCAGCCCGAAGGGTTGGGGAATAAACACTGAAGCTTTCTTT. The encoded protein is CASSPKGWGINTEAFF.

This clonotype was seen many times. The chain combines TRBV7-2 with TRBJ2-7; D may be TRBD1 (5 bases). The CDR3 loop spans 13 amino acids. Germline lookup yields CDR1 SGHTA and CDR2 FQGNSA. Trimming took 1 base from V and 5 from J, leaving 9 bases between them. The CDR3 reads CASSLGPGNEQYF. CDR3 in DNA: TGTGCCAGCAGCTTAGGGCCAGGGAACGAGCAGTACTTC.

This sequence joins TRBV4-3 and TRBJ2-3; D call uncertain. The CDR3 sequence is 19 residues long. Germline CDR1 is LGHNA and CDR2 is YSLEER. Between the trimmed V and J ends, which lost 0 bases and 2 bases, there was a span of 21 bases. As DNA, the CDR3 is TGCGCCAGCAGCCAAGATACCTCCTCGTCCGGGCCATTCACAGATACGCAGTATTTT. It translates to CASSQDTSSSGPFTDTQYF.

J is TRBJ2-2 and V is TRBV11-3; no reliable D call. The CDR3 totals 15 residues. Trimming removed 5 bases at V and 1 base at J, with 11 bases between. Germline lookup yields CDR1 SGHNT and CDR2 YENEEA. The CDR3 spells CASSTDGENTGELFF. The DNA of the CDR3 is TGTGCCAGCAGCACAGACGGAGAGAACACCGGGGAGCTGTTTTTT.

Ten or more counts support this clonotype. This chain uses TRBV29-1 with TRBJ2-1, with TRBD1 matching over 9 bases. The CDR3 is 16 residues long. The germline V gene encodes CDR1 SQVTM and CDR2 ANQGSEA. Trimming took 6 bases from V and 0 from J; bases not matched to a gene: 9. CDR3 sequence: CSVILTGGSSYNEQFF. DNA of the CDR3: TGCAGCGTGATCCTGACAGGGGGAAGCTCCTACAATGAGCAGTTCTTC.